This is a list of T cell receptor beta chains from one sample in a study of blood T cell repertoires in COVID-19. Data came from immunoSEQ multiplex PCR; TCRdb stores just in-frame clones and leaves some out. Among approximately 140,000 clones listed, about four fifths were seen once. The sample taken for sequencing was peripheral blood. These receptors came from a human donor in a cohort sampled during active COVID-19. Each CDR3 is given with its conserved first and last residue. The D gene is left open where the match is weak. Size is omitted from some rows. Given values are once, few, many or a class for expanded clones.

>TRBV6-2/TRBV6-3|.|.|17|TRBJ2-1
CASSSSLPGLSYNEQFF
TGTGCCAGCAGTTCCTCTCTCCCGGGTTTATCGTACAATGAGCAGTTCTTC
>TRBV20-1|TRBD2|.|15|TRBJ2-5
CSASRPSGFQETQYF
TGCAGTGCTAGTAGGCCTAGCGGGTTCCAAGAGACCCAGTACTTC
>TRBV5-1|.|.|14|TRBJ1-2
CASSPQGFNYGYTF
TGCGCCAGCAGCCCCCAGGGATTTAACTATGGCTACACCTTC
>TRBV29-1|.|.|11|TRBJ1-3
CSLGEGNTIYF
TGCAGCCTAGGAGAGGGAAACACCATATATTTT
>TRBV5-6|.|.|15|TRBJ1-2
CASSLGPQLNYGYTF
TGTGCCAGCAGCTTGGGGCCCCAATTAAACTATGGCTACACCTTC
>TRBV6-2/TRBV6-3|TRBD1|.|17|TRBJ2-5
CASSDIRDRGGPETQYF
TGTGCCAGCAGCGATATTCGGGACAGGGGAGGCCCAGAGACCCAGTACTTC
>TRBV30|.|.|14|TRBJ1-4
CAWSPAGLSEKLFF
TGTGCCTGGAGTCCCGCGGGGTTATCTGAAAAACTGTTTTTT
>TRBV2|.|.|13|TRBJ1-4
CASNGVTNEKLFF
TGTGCCAGCAACGGGGTGACTAATGAAAAACTGTTTTTT
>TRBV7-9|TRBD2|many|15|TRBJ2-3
CASSRPSGRTDTQYF
TGTGCCAGCAGTCGACCTAGCGGACGCACAGATACGCAGTATTTT
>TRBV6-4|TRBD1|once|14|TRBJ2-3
CASRQGAGTDTQYF
TGTGCCAGCAGACAGGGGGCAGGCACAGATACGCAGTATTTT
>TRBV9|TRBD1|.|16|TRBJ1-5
CASSQGQGANGQPQHF
TGTGCCAGCAGCCAAGGACAGGGGGCGAATGGACAGCCCCAGCATTTT
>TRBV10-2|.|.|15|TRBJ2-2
CASTTDTSNTGELFF
TGCGCCAGCACTACGGACACCTCGAACACCGGGGAGCTGTTTTTT
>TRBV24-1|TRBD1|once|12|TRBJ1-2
CATSDDRDRYTF
TGTGCCACCAGTGACGACAGGGATCGCTACACCTTC
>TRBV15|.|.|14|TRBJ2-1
CATSSLGGEDEQFF
TGTGCCACCAGCAGCCTCGGGGGAGAGGATGAGCAGTTCTTC
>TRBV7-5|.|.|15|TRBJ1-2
CARSLDVGRVKGYTF
TGTGCCAGAAGCTTAGACGTGGGCAGGGTTAAAGGCTACACCTTC
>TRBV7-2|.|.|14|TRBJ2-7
CASRPTGTLYEQYF
TGTGCCAGCAGACCGACCGGGACACTCTACGAGCAGTACTTC
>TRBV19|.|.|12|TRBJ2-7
CASSIDRYEQYF
TGTGCCAGTAGTATCGACAGGTACGAGCAGTACTTC
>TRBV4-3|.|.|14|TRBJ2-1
CASSPGGIYNEQFF
TGCGCCAGCAGCCCCGGCGGGATCTACAATGAGCAGTTCTTC
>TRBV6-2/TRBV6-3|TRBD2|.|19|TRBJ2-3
CASSYPGTSGGTSTDTQYF
TGTGCCAGCAGTTACCCCGGGACTAGCGGGGGGACCAGCACAGATACGCAGTATTTT
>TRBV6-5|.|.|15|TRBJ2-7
CASSYSNAGDHEQYF
TGTGCCAGCAGTTACTCGAACGCAGGGGACCACGAGCAGTACTTC
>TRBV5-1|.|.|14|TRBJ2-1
CASSLGDRSSEQFF
TGCGCCAGCAGCTTGGGAGACAGGTCCAGTGAGCAGTTCTTC
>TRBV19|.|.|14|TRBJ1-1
CASRRGGLDTEAFF
TGTGCCAGTCGGCGGGGGGGGCTTGACACTGAAGCTTTCTTT
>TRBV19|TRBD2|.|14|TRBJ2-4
CATLAGGAKNIQYF
TGTGCCACCCTAGCGGGGGGAGCCAAAAACATTCAGTACTTC
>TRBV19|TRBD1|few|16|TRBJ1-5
CASSSTGVSSNQPQHF
TGTGCCAGTAGTTCGACAGGGGTTAGTAGCAATCAGCCCCAGCATTTT
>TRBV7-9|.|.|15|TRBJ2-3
CASTLGERGTDTQYF
TGTGCCAGCACCTTGGGGGAGCGGGGCACAGATACGCAGTATTTT
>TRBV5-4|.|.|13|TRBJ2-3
CASSLEGRDKEYF
TGTGCCAGCAGCTTGGAGGGGCGTGATAAGGAGTATTTT
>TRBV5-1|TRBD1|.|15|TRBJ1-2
CASSLAQQGGGGYTF
TGCGCCAGCAGCTTGGCGCAACAGGGGGGCGGCGGCTACACCTTC
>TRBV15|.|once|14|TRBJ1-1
CATRYPSGNTEAFF
TGTGCCACCAGGTATCCATCGGGGAACACTGAAGCTTTCTTT
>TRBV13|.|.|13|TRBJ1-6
CASSRGGNSPLHF
TGTGCCAGCAGCAGGGGGGGTAATTCACCCCTCCACTTT
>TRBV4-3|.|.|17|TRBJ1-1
CASSQDATPGTGSKAFF
TGCGCCAGCAGCCAAGATGCGACTCCCGGAACAGGGTCTAAGGCTTTCTTT
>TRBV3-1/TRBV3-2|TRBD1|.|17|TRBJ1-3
CASSQDQGAGSGNTIYF
TGTGCCAGCAGCCAAGACCAGGGGGCGGGGAGTGGAAACACCATATATTTT
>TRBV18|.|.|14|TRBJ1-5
CASSPRLGGQPQHF
TGTGCCAGCTCACCCAGGTTGGGGGGTCAGCCCCAGCATTTT
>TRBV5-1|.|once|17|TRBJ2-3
CASSYRSLQAFTDTQYF
TGCGCCAGCAGCTACCGTTCGCTACAGGCTTTCACAGATACGCAGTATTTT
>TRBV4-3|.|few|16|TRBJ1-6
CASSQDSRLSNSPLHF
TGCGCCAGCAGCCAAGATTCTCGGCTTAGCAATTCACCCCTCCACTTT
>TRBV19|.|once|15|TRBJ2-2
CASSIRGRGTGELFF
TGTGCCAGTAGTATACGGGGCAGGGGCACCGGGGAGCTGTTTTTT
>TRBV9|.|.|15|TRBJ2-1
CASSVGGGEVAEQFF
TGTGCCAGCAGCGTAGGAGGAGGAGAGGTTGCTGAGCAGTTCTTC
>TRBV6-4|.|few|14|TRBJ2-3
CASSARGLIDTQYF
TGTGCCAGCAGTGCCAGGGGCCTCATAGATACGCAGTATTTT
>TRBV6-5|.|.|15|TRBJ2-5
CASSYSTFGLETQYF
TGTGCCAGCAGTTATAGTACCTTTGGGCTTGAGACCCAGTACTTC
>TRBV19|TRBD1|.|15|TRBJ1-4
CASSTTGQGVEKLFF
TGTGCCAGTAGTACGACGGGACAGGGAGTTGAAAAACTGTTTTTT
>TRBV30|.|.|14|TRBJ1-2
CAWRTEGTNYGYTF
TGTGCCTGGAGAACGGAGGGGACGAACTATGGCTACACCTTC
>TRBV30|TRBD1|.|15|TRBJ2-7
CAWSADRGDRYEQYF
TGTGCCTGGAGTGCCGACAGGGGGGACCGATACGAGCAGTACTTC
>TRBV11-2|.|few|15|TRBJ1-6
CASSVVAAVYSPLHF
TGTGCCAGCAGCGTAGTGGCGGCGGTTTATTCACCCCTCCACTTT
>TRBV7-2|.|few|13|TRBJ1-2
CASSLGGRSGYTF
TGTGCCAGCAGCTTAGGGGGGCGGAGCGGCTACACCTTC
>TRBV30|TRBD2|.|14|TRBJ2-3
CAWRGGLVSDTQYF
TGTGCCTGGAGGGGGGGACTAGTTTCAGATACGCAGTATTTT
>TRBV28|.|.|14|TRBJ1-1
CASRPGGPNTEAFF
TGTGCCAGCAGGCCCGGGGGACCGAACACTGAAGCTTTCTTT
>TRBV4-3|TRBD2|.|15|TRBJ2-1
CASSQVAGGRNEQFF
TGCGCCAGCAGCCAAGTAGCGGGGGGGCGTAATGAGCAGTTCTTC
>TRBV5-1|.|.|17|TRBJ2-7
CASSLRISGRTKGEQYF
TGCGCCAGCAGCCTCCGGATTAGCGGCCGCACAAAGGGCGAGCAGTACTTC
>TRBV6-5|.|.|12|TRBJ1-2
CASSYERVSYTF
TGTGCCAGCAGTTACGAGAGGGTCAGCTACACCTTC
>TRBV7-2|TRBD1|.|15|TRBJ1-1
CASSLVTGANTEAFF
TGTGCCAGCAGCTTAGTGACAGGGGCGAACACTGAAGCTTTCTTT
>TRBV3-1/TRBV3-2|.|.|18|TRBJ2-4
CASSRNRVFGSAKNIQYF
TGTGCCAGCAGCCGAAACAGGGTCTTCGGTTCGGCCAAAAACATTCAGTACTTC
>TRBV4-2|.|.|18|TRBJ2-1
CASSQEPLRGGVQGEQFF
TGTGCCAGCAGCCAAGAGCCCCTAAGGGGGGGGGTCCAGGGTGAGCAGTTCTTC
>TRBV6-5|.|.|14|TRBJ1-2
CASRTYRAPYGYTF
TGTGCCAGCAGAACTTACAGGGCCCCCTATGGCTACACCTTC
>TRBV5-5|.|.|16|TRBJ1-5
CASRPTVGASNQPQHF
TGTGCCAGCAGACCTACCGTGGGAGCATCGAATCAGCCCCAGCATTTT
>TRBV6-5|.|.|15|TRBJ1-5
CASSRLNRGNQPQHF
TGTGCCAGCAGTCGGTTAAACCGTGGCAATCAGCCCCAGCATTTT